The present TCR beta chain was sequenced within a study of T cell changes during pregnancy in multiple sclerosis (dated by TCRdb to about 2019). Concerning the study at large: In women with multiple sclerosis, the researchers looked at how the T cell repertoire shifted as pregnancy progressed.

The library relied on the immunoSEQ multiplex PCR assay. As stored in TCRdb, this immuneACCESS dataset retains in-frame rearrangements with V and J assigned. A fraction of the clones does not appear; measured against another copy, unresolved V genes explain less than half of the discrepancy, and the remainder lacks a known reason. A total of around 56,000 clones appear in this sample, about nine tenths of them only once. Of the sample, approximately 0.8% falls within the top ten clones. For this clone: This receptor's antigen is unknown. Within one base of it there is no much larger clone, and no base qualities were kept.

Including cysteine and phenylalanine, the CDR3 has 12 amino acids. Of all the DNA, just the CDR3 is kept, 36 bases in frame from base 1. As encoded in the germline V gene, CDR1 is KGHSH while CDR2 is LQKENI. At the junction V is shortened by 1 base and J by 13 bases; bases outside the gene matches: 5. Source: CD4+ T cells from peripheral blood mononuclear cells, taken in the first trimester of pregnancy. The sequence joins TRBV18 to TRBJ1-2, with 8 bases aligning to TRBD1. The receptor was isolated from a female donor with multiple sclerosis, enrolled in a pregnancy study. The DNA sequence is given as TGTGCCAGCTCACCACTTCAGGGGGCTTTCACCTTC. Its product reads: CASSPLQGAFTF.